These 7 T cell receptor beta chains share one sample of origin, sequenced in a study of identical twins. TCRdb processed the 5' RACE reads anew with MiXCR; each CDR3 protein has one entry. The table records about 520,000 distinct CDR3 sequences, roughly a fifth of them present only once. These data also featured in a second study, about T cells expressing NK-cell markers.

Sequencing was carried out using CD4+ T cells sorted from blood. These receptors all stem from a woman under 30 in good health.

The chain employs TRBV28 and TRBJ2-7, with no clear D. Deletions cut 3 bases from V and 4 bases from J, with 7 bases between. The CDR3 has 12 amino acids. Germline CDR1 MDHEN, CDR2 SYDVKM. In DNA form, the CDR3 reads TGTGCCAGCAGTTTTAGGGTTTACGAGCAGTACTTC. Translated: CASSFRVYEQYF.

The rearrangement uses TRBV20-1 and TRBJ2-1, with D uncertain. V was clipped by 1 base and J by 7 bases, with 14 bases between them. Germline CDR1 and CDR2: DFQATT and SNEGSKA (reference sequence). CDR3 length equals 14 residues. CDR3 loop: CSARVRSFGNEQFF. In nucleotides, the CDR3 is TGCAGTGCTAGAGTTAGGTCATTTGGGAATGAGCAGTTCTTC.

V and J are TRBV15 and TRBJ2-1, with 9 bases matching TRBD1. Germline CDR1 is LNHNV and CDR2 is YYDKDF (reference sequence). V shed 0 bases and J 10 bases; nucleotides not matched to a gene: 7. This CDR3 contains 15 residues. In DNA form, the CDR3 reads TGTGCCACCAGCAGAGAAGGGACAGGGATTAGCGAGCAGTTCTTC. Translated: CATSREGTGISEQFF. Filled out from reference TRBV15 and TRBJ2-1, the complete variable domain reads DAMVIQNPRYQVTQFGKPVTLSCSQTLNHNVMYWYQQKSSQAPKLLFHYYDKDFNNEADTPDNFQSRRPNTSFCFLDIRSPGLGDTAMYLCATSREGTGISEQFFGPGTRLTVL.

This clonotype appeared a few times. The chain carries TRBV20-1 and TRBJ2-5, with 12 bases that match TRBD2. This CDR3 spans 15 amino acids. V was clipped by 0 bases and J by 5 bases; unmatched bases: 4. Germline-derived CDR1 and CDR2 are DFQATT and SNEGSKA (reference sequence). The CDR3 region is CSARELTSGSETQYF. The CDR3 DNA reads TGCAGTGCTAGAGAGTTGACTAGCGGGAGTGAGACCCAGTACTTC.

V and J are TRBV6-5 and TRBJ2-2; 9 bases fit TRBD2. The CDR3 runs 17 residues. Germline CDR1 is MNHEY and CDR2 is SVGAGI. With V trimmed by 1 base and J by 7 bases, 10 bases remained unmatched. CDR3 nucleotides: TGTGCCAGCAGTTACTTTAGGCGCGGGAGGGCCAACGGGGAGCTGTTTTTT. Translated, it gives CASSYFRRGRANGELFF.

This clonotype was seen a handful of times. The chain recombines TRBV6-2 or TRBV6-3 with TRBJ2-7; maybe TRBD1 (6 bases). There are 15 residues in the CDR3. The V end was cut by 2 bases, the J end by 3 bases, with 14 bases between. Germline V lookup: CDR1 MNHEY, CDR2 SVGEGT. The CDR3 bases are TGTGCCAGCAGTTACACCCAACGCAGGGGCTACGAGCAGTACTTC. Translating gives CASSYTQRRGYEQYF.

This clonotype was picked up a small number of times. The chain joins TRBV4-1 to TRBJ2-6; maybe TRBD2 (5 bases). Germline lookup yields CDR1 MGHRA and CDR2 YSYEKL. V lost 0 bases and J 4 bases, leaving 10 bases between the germline ends. The CDR3 contains 16 residues. In DNA form, the CDR3 reads TGCGCCAGCAGCCAAGATCCGGGAACCGGGGCCAACGTCCTGACTTTC. Its translation is CASSQDPGTGANVLTF.